This TCR beta chain was recorded in a study of T cell responses to AZD1222 COVID-19 vaccine. General study results and limits: Across spike, vaccine-associated CD4 TCRs were found, dominant at 160-218 and 743-854. Unmutated regions of variants are reportedly targeted by nearly half of spike-specific TCRs. The donor cohort was predominantly white British with a female majority, and clonal diversity may have been underestimated.

Some clones are missing from TCRdb's copy, which holds only in-frame ones; the method was immunoSEQ multiplex PCR. The table lists 80,000 to 100,000 clones, around nine tenths of them singletons. The V end lost 6 bases, the J end lost 7 bases, and 15 bases lay between the germline ends. The CDR3 extends over 13 amino acids. Pooled samples include second doses given at about 4 or 12 weeks. Turning to this clone: Its antigen remains unknown.

This chain uses TRBV12-3 or TRBV12-4 with TRBJ1-1, with a tentative D call TRBD1 (6 bases). This TCR was sampled from an adult who received the AZD1222 COVID-19 vaccine. The sample consisted of peripheral blood, taken 28 days after the second AZD1222 dose. Here the CDR3 DNA reads TGTGCCAGCAGGCCCCAGGGGCGGGTTGAAGCTTTCTTT. As protein: CASRPQGRVEAFF.